What follows is one T cell receptor (beta chain) and its context. Its specificity is unknown. In germline, CDR1 is SGHNT, CDR2 YENEEA. Losses at the gene ends were 3 bases for V and 9 bases for J; bases not matched to a gene: 8. There are 14 residues in the CDR3. The data stem from a study of T cells after posttransplantation cyclophosphamide. Repertoires were generated with immunoSEQ multiplex PCR, while TCRdb's copy carries only in-frame clones and drops some. The specimen has approximately 39,000 clones, none found just once. Broader study findings: Blood and skin or GI T cell repertoires showed limited TRB overlap.

The chain is built from TRBV11-3 and TRBJ2-1, with TRBD2 matching 7 bases. This TCR derives from a man aged 50 to 59 in good health, CMV-negative, and a related stem cell transplant donor. The sequencing input was PBMCs. CDR3 coding DNA: TGTGCCAGCAGCTTGGGAGGGAGGAAAGGTGAGCAGTTCTTC. As protein: CASSLGGRKGEQFF.